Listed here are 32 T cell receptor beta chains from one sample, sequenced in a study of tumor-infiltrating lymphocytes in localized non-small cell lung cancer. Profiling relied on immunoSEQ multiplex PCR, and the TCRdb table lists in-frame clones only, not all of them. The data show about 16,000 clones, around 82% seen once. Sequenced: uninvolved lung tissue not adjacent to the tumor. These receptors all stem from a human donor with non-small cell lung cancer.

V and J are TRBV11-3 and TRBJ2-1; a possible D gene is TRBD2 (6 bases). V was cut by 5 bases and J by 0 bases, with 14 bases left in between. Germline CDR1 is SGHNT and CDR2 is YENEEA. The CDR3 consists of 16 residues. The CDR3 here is CASSPGGRSSYNEQFF. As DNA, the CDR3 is TGTGCCAGCAGCCCCGGGGGACGGAGCTCCTACAATGAGCAGTTCTTC. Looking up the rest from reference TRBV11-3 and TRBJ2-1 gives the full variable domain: EAGVVQSPRYKIIEKKQPVAFWCNPISGHNTLYWYLQNLGQGPELLIRYENEEAVDDSQLPKDRFSAERLKGVDSTLKIQPAELGDSAVYLCASSPGGRSSYNEQFFGPGTRLTVL.

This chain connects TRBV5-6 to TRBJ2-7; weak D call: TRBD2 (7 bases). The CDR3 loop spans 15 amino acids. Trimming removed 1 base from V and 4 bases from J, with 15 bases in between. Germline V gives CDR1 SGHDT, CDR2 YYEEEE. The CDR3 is CASSLWGREWYEQYF. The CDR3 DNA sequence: TGTGCCAGCAGCTTGTGGGGGCGGGAGTGGTACGAGCAGTACTTC. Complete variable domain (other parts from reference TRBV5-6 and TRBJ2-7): DAGVTQSPTHLIKTRGQQVTLRCSPKSGHDTVSWYQQALGQGPQFIFQYYEEEERQRGNFPDRFSGHQFPNYSSELNVNALLLGDSALYLCASSLWGREWYEQYFGPGTRLTVT.

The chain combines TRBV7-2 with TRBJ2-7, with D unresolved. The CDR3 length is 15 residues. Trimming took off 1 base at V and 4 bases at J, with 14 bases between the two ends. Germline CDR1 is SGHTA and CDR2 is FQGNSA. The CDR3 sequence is CASSLEAGRYYEQYF. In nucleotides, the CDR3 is TGTGCCAGCAGCTTAGAGGCTGGACGGTATTACGAGCAGTACTTC.

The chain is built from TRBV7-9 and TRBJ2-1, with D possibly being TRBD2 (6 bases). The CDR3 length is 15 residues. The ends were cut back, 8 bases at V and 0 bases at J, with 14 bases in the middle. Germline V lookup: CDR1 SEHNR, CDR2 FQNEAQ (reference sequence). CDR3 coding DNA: TGTGCCAGCTGGGGTAGCGGAGCCTCCTACAATGAGCAGTTCTTC. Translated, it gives CASWGSGASYNEQFF. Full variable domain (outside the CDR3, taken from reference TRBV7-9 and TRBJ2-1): DTGVSQNPRHKITKRGQNVTFRCDPISEHNRLYWYRQTLGQGPEFLTYFQNEAQLEKSRLLSDRFSAERPKGSFSTLEIQRTEQGDSAMYLCASWGSGASYNEQFFGPGTRLTVL.

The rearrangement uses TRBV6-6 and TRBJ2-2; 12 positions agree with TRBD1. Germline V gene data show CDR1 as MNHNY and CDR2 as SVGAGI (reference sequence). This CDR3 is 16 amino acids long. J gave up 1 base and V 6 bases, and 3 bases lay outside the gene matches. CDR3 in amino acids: CASSWDRGRNTGELFF. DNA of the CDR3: TGTGCCAGCAGCTGGGACAGGGGGCGGAACACCGGGGAGCTGTTTTTT.

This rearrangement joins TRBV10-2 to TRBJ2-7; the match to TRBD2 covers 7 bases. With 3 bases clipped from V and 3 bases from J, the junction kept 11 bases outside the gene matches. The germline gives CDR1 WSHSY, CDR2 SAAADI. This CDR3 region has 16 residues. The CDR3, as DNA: TGCGCCAGCAGTGATCCGGGTCGGACTAGGGGCTACGAGCAGTACTTC. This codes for CASSDPGRTRGYEQYF.

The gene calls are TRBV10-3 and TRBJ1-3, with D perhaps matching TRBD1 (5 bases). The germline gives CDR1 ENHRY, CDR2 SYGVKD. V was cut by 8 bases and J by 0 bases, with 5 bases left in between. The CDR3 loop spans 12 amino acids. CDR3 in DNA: TGTGCCATCGGGGGCTCTGGAAACACCATATATTTT. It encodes CAIGGSGNTIYF.

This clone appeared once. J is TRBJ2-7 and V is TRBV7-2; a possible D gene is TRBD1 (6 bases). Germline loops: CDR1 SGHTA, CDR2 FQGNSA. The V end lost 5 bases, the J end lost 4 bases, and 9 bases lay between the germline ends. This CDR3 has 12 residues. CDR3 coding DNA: TGTGCCAGCAGCACACAGGGTTACGAGCAGTACTTC. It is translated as CASSTQGYEQYF.

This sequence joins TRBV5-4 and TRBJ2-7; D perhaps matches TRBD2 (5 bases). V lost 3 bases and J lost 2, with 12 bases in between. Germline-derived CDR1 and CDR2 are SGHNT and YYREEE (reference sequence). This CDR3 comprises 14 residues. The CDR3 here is CASSSAGRPYEQYF. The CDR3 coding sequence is TGTGCCAGCAGCTCGGCGGGTAGGCCCTACGAGCAGTACTTC.

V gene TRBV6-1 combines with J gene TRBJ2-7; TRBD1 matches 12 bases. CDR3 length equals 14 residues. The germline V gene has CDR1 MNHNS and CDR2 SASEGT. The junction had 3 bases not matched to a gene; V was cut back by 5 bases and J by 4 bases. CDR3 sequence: CASSRDRGLYEQYF. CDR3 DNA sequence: TGTGCCAGCAGTCGGGACAGGGGGCTTTACGAGCAGTACTTC.

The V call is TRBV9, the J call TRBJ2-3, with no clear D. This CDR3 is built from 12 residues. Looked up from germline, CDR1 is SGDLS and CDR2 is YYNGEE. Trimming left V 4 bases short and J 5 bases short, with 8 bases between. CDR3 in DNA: TGTGCCAGCAGCCCTAGTCAAGATACGCAGTATTTT. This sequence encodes CASSPSQDTQYF.

This chain's CDR3 is CASSTGGLAGDEQYF. In nucleotides, the CDR3 is TGTGCCAGCAGCACGGGGGGCCTAGCGGGAGACGAGCAGTACTTC. The chain is built from TRBV9 and TRBJ2-7, with 10 positions matching TRBD2. V lost 4 bases, J lost 5 bases, and 9 bases stayed unmatched. The CDR3 consists of 15 residues. The germline gives CDR1 SGDLS, CDR2 YYNGEE.

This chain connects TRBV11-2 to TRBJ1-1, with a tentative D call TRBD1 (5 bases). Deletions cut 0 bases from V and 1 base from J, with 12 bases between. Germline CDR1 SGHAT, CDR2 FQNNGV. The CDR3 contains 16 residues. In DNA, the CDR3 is TGTGCCAGCAGCTTAGAAATGGGGCGGAAGAACACTGAAGCTTTCTTT. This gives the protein CASSLEMGRKNTEAFF.

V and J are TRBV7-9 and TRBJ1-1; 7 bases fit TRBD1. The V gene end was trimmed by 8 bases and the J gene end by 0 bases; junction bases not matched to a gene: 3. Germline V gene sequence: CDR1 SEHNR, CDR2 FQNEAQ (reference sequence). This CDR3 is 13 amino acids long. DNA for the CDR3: TGTGCCAGCGAGGGACAGATGAACACTGAAGCTTTCTTT. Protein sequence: CASEGQMNTEAFF.

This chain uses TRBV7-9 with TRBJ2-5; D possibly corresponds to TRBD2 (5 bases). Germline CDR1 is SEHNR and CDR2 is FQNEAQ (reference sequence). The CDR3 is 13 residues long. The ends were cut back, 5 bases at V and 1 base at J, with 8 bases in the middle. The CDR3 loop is CASSPSSQETQYF. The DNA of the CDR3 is TGTGCCAGCAGCCCTAGCAGCCAAGAGACCCAGTACTTC.

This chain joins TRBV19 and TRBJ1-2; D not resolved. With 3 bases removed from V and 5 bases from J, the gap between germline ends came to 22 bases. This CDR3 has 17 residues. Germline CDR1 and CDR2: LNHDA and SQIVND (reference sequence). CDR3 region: CASSIKADLARLYGYTF. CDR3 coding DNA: TGTGCCAGTAGTATTAAGGCCGATCTGGCCAGGCTTTATGGCTACACCTTC.

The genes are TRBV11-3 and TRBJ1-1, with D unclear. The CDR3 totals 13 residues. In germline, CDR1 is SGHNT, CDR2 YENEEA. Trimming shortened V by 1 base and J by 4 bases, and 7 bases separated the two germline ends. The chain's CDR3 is CASSLGPGTEAFF. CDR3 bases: TGTGCCAGCAGCTTAGGACCCGGCACTGAAGCTTTCTTT.

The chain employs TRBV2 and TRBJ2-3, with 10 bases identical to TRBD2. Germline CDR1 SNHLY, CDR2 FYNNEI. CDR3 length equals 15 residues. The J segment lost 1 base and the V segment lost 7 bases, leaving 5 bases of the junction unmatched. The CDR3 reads CASIRTSGGTDTQYF. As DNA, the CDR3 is TGTGCCAGCATTCGGACTAGCGGAGGCACAGATACGCAGTATTTT.

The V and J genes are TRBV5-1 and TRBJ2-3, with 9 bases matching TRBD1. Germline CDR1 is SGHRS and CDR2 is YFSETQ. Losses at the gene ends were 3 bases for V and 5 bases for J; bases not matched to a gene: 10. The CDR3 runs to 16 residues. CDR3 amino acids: CASSSGTGWSGDTQYF. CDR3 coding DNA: TGCGCCAGCAGCTCAGGGACAGGGTGGAGTGGAGATACGCAGTATTTT. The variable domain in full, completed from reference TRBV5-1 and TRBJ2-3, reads KAGVTQTPRYLIKTRGQQVTLSCSPISGHRSVSWYQQTPGQGLQFLFEYFSETQRNKGNFPGRFSGRQFSNSRSEMNVSTLELGDSALYLCASSSGTGWSGDTQYFGPGTRLTVL.

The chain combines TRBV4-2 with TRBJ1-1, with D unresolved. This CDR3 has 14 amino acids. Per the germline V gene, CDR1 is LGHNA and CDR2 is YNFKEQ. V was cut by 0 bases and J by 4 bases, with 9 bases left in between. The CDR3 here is CASSQDSLPTEAFF. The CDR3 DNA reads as TGTGCCAGCAGCCAAGACAGCCTGCCCACTGAAGCTTTCTTT.

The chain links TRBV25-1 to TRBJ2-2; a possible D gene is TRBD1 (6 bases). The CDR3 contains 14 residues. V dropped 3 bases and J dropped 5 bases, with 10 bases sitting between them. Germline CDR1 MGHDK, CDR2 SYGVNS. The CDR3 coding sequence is TGTGCCAGCAGTGACGGGACACATACCGGGGAGCTGTTTTTT. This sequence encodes CASSDGTHTGELFF. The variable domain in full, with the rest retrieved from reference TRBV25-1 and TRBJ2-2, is EADIYQTPRYLVIGTGKKITLECSQTMGHDKMYWYQQDPGMELHLIHYSYGVNSTEKGDLSSESTVSRIRTEHFPLTLESARPSHTSQYLCASSDGTHTGELFFGEGSRLTVL.

The chain's CDR3 is CASSVDQGNEQFF. The CDR3 coding sequence is TGTGCCAGCAGCGTAGATCAGGGAAATGAGCAGTTCTTC. The genes are TRBV9 and TRBJ2-1; maybe TRBD1 (5 bases). The CDR3 has 13 amino acids. Germline CDR1 reads SGDLS; CDR2 reads YYNGEE. V lost 0 bases and J 7 bases, leaving 8 bases between the germline ends.

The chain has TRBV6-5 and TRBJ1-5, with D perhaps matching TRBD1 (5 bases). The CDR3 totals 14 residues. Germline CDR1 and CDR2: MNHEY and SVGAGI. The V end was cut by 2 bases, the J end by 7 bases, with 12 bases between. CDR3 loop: CASSYPRGLQPQHF. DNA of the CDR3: TGTGCCAGCAGTTACCCCCGGGGCTTACAGCCCCAGCATTTT.

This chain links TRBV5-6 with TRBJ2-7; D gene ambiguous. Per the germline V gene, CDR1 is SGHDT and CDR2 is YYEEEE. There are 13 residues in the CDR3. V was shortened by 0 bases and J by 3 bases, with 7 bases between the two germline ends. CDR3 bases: TGTGCCAGCAGCTTGGGGTCAGGCTACGAGCAGTACTTC. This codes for CASSLGSGYEQYF.

In DNA, the CDR3 is TGTGCCAGCAATAAAGGGGCACTGAACACTGAAGCTTTCTTT. Its protein product is CASNKGALNTEAFF. The V call is TRBV6-5, the J call TRBJ1-1, with TRBD1 as a possible D gene (5 bases). The CDR3 is 14 residues long. Per the germline V gene, CDR1 is MNHEY and CDR2 is SVGAGI. The V and J ends lost 7 bases and 0 bases respectively, with 12 bases between them.

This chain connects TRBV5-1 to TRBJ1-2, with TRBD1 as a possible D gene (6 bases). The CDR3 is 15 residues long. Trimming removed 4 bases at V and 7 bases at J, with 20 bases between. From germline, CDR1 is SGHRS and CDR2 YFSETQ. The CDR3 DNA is TGCGCCAGCAGCCCCGAGGGGGTTTCGGGGTTTGGCTACACCTTC. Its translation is CASSPEGVSGFGYTF.

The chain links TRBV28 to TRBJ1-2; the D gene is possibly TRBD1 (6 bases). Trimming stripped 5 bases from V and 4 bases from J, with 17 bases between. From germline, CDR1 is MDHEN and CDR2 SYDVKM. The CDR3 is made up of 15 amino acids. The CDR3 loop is CASSLGGAATYGYTF. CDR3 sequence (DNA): TGTGCCAGCAGTCTAGGGGGGGCGGCAACCTATGGCTACACCTTC.

The CDR3 region is CASSLRGDWAEAFF. DNA of the CDR3: TGTGCCAGCAGTTTAAGGGGAGATTGGGCTGAAGCTTTCTTT. The chain links TRBV28 to TRBJ1-1; D possibly corresponds to TRBD1 (5 bases). Germline lookup yields CDR1 MDHEN and CDR2 SYDVKM. Trimming left V 2 bases short and J 6 bases short, with 13 bases between. The CDR3 has 14 residues. Full variable domain (outside the CDR3, taken from reference TRBV28 and TRBJ1-1): DVKVTQSSRYLVKRTGEKVFLECVQDMDHENMFWYRQDPGLGLRLIYFSYDVKMKEKGDIPEGYSVSREKKERFSLILESASTNQTSMYLCASSLRGDWAEAFFGQGTRLTVV.

In nucleotides, the CDR3 is TGTGCCATCAGGAGACTGGAGAACAATGAGCAGTTCTTC. Translating gives CAIRRLENNEQFF. The rearrangement links TRBV10-3 to TRBJ2-1, with D unclear. CDR3 length equals 13 residues. With 6 bases removed from V and 5 bases from J, the gap between germline ends came to 11 bases. The germline V gene encodes CDR1 ENHRY and CDR2 SYGVKD.

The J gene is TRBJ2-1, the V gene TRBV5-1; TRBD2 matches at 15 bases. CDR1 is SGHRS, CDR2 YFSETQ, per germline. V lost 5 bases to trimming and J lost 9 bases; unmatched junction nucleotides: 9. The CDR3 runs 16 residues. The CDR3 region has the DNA TGCGCCAGCAGGCGAGGACTAGCGGGAGGGCTCGGTGAGCAGTTCTTC. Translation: CASRRGLAGGLGEQFF. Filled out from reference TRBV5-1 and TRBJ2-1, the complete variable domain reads KAGVTQTPRYLIKTRGQQVTLSCSPISGHRSVSWYQQTPGQGLQFLFEYFSETQRNKGNFPGRFSGRQFSNSRSEMNVSTLELGDSALYLCASRRGLAGGLGEQFFGPGTRLTVL.

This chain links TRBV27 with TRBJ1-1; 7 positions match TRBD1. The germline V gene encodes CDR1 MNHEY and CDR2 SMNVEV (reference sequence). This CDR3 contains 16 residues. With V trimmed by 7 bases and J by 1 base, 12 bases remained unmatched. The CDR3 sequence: CASIPLQGRRNTEAFF. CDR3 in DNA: TGTGCCAGCATTCCCTTACAGGGGAGAAGGAACACTGAAGCTTTCTTT.

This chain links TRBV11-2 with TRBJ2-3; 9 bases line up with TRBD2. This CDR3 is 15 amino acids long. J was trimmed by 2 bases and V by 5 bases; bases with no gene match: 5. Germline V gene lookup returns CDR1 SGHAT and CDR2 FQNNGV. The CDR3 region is CASSLSGRITDTQYF. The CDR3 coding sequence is TGTGCCAGCAGCCTAAGCGGGAGGATCACAGATACGCAGTATTTT.